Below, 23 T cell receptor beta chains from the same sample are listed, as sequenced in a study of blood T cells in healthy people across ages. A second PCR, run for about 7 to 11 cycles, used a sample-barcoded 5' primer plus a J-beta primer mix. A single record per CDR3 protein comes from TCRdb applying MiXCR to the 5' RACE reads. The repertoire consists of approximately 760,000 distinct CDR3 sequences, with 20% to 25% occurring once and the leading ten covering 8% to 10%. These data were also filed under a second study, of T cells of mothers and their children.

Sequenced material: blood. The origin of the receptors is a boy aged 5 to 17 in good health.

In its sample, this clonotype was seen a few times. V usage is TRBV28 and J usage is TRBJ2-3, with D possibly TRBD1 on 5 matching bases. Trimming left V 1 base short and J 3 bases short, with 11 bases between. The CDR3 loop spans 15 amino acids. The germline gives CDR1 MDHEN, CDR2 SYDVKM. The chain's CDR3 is CASSLFPGWTDTQYF. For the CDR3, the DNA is TGTGCCAGCAGTTTATTCCCAGGGTGGACAGATACGCAGTATTTT.

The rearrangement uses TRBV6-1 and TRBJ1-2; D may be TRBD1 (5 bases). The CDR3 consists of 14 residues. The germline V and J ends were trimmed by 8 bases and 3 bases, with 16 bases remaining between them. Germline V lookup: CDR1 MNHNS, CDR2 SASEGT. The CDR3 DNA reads TGTGCCAGCCACGGAGGGGCAGCATACTATGGCTACACCTTC. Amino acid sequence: CASHGGAAYYGYTF.

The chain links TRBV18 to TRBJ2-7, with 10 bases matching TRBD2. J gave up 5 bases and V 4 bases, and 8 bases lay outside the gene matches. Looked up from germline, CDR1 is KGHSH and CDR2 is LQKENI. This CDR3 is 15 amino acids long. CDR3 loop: CASSQGAGGHDEQYF. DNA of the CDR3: TGTGCCAGCTCACAGGGAGCGGGGGGGCACGACGAGCAGTACTTC.

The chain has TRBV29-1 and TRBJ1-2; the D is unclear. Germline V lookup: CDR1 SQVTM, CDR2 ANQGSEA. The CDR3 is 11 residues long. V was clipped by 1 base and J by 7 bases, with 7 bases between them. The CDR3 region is CSVEGAGGYTF. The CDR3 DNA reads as TGCAGCGTTGAAGGGGCGGGTGGCTACACCTTC.

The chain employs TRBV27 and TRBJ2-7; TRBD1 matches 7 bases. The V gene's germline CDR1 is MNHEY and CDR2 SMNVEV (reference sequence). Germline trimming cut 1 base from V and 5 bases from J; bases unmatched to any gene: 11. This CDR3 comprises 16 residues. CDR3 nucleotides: TGTGCCAGCAGTTTATTCGGGCAGGGGGAGTCTAACGAGCAGTACTTC. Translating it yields CASSLFGQGESNEQYF.

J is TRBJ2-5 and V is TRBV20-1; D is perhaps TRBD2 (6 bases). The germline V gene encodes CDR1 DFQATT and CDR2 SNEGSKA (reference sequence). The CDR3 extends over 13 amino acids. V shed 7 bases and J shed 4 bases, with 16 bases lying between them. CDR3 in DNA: TGCAGTGTAGCGGCTCCCTTGGGAGAGACCCAGTACTTC. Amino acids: CSVAAPLGETQYF.

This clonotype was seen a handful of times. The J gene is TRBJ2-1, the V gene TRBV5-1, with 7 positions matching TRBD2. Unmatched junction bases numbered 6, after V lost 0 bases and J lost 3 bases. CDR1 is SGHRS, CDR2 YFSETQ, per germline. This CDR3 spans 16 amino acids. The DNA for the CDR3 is TGCGCCAGCAGCTTGGGGGCTAGCGGAAACTACAATGAGCAGTTCTTC. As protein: CASSLGASGNYNEQFF.

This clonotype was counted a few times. The CDR3 loop reads CASSDRGSSDTQYF. DNA for the CDR3: TGTGCCAGCAGTGACAGGGGGTCATCAGATACGCAGTATTTT. The V gene is TRBV6-6, the J gene TRBJ2-3; TRBD1 matches 9 bases. After removal of 5 bases from V and 4 bases from J, the junction contained 4 bases not matched to a gene. The germline V gene encodes CDR1 MNHNY and CDR2 SVGAGI (reference sequence). The CDR3 totals 14 residues.

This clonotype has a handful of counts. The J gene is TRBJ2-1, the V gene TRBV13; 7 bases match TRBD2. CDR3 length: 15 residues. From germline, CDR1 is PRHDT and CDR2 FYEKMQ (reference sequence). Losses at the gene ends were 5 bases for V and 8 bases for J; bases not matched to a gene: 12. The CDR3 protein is CASSARLASADEQFF. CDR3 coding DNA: TGTGCCAGCAGCGCACGACTAGCCTCGGCAGATGAGCAGTTCTTC.

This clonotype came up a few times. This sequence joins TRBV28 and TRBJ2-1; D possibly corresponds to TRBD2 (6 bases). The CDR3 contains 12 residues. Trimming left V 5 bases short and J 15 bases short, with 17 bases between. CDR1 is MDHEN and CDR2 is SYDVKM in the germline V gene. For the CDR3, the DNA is TGTGCCAGCAGTACCTTACAGGCGCGGGGGTTCTTC. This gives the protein CASSTLQARGFF.

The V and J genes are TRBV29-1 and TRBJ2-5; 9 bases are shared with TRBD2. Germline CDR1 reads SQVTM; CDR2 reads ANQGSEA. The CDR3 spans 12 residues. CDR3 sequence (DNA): TGCAGTCTAAAGCGGGGGGTGGGGACCCAGTACTTC. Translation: CSLKRGVGTQYF. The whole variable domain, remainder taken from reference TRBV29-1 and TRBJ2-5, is SAVISQKPSRDICQRGTSLTIQCQVDSQVTMMFWYRQQPGQSLTLIATANQGSEATYESGFVIDKFPISRPNLTFSTLTVSNMSPEDSSIYLCSLKRGVGTQYFGPGTRLLVL.

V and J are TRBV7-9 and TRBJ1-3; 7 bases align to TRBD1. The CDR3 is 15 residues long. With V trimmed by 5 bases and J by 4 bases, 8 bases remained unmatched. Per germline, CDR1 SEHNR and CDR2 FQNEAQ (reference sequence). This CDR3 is CASSPGGGRGNTIYF. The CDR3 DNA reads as TGTGCCAGCAGCCCAGGGGGGGGCAGAGGAAACACCATATATTTT.

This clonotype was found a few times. In nucleotides, the CDR3 is TGTGCCAGCAGTTACGAGGTTGCTACGGGGGGGCCGTTGGATACGCAGTATTTT. Translation gives CASSYEVATGGPLDTQYF. The J gene is TRBJ2-3, the V gene TRBV6-2 or TRBV6-3; 8 bases fit TRBD2. This CDR3 is 18 amino acids long. J gave up 6 bases and V 2 bases, and 16 bases lay outside the gene matches. Germline V lookup: CDR1 MNHEY, CDR2 SVGEGT.

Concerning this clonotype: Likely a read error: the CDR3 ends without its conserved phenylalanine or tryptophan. CDR3 nucleotides: TGTGCCAGCAGCCAGGGGCCCATGTCGGGCTCCTATAATTCACCCCTCCACCTT. This translates into CASSQGPMSGSYNSPLHL. This chain links TRBV3-1 with TRBJ1-6; weak D call: TRBD1 (5 bases). CDR1 and CDR2 (germline): LGHDT, YNNKEL (reference sequence). This CDR3 is built from 18 residues. V lost 3 bases, J lost 0 bases, and 15 bases lay in between.

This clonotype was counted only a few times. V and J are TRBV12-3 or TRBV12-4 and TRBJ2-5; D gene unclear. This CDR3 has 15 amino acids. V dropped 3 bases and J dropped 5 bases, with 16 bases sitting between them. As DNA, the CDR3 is TGTGCCAGCAGTTTGGGCCTTCCCGGGTCGGAGACCCAGTACTTC. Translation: CASSLGLPGSETQYF.

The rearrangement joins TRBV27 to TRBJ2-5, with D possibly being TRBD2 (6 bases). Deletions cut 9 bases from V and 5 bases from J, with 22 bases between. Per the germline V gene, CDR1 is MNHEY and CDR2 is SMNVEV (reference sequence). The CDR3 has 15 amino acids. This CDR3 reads CASSYRGTSAETQYF. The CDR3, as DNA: TGTGCCAGTTCCTATCGGGGGACCAGTGCCGAGACCCAGTACTTC.

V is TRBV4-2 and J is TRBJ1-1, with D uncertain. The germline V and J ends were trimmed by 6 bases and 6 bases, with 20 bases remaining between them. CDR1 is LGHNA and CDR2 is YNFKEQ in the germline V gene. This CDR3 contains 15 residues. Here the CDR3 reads CASSGRSSGSPEAFF. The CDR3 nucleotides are TGTGCCAGCAGTGGGAGATCTTCGGGGAGCCCTGAAGCTTTCTTT.

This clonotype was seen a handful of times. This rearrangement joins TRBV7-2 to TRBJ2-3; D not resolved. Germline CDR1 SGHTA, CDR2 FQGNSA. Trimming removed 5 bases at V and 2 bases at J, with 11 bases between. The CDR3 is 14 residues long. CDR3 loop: CASSPPTNTDTQYF. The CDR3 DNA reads TGTGCCAGCAGCCCCCCGACCAACACAGATACGCAGTATTTT.

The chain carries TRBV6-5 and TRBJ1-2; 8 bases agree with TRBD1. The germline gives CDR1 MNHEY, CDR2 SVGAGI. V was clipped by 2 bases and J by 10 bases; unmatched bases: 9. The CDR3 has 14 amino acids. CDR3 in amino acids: CASSYASRGLAYTF. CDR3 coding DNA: TGTGCCAGCAGTTACGCGTCCAGGGGGCTGGCCTACACCTTC.

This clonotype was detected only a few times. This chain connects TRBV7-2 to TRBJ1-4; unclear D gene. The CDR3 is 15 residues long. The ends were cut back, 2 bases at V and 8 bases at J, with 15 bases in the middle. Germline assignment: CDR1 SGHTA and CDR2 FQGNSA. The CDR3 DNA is TGTGCCAGCAGCTTAATGGGAGGGAGGAACGAAAAACTGTTTTTT. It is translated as CASSLMGGRNEKLFF. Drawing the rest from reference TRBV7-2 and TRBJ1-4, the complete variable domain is GAGVSQSPSNKVTEKGKDVELRCDPISGHTALYWYRQSLGQGLEFLIYFQGNSAPDKSGLPSDRFSAERTGGSVSTLTIQRTQQEDSAVYLCASSLMGGRNEKLFFGSGTQLSVL.

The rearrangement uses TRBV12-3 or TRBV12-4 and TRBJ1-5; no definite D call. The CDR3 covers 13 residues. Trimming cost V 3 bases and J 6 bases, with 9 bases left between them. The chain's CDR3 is CASSFMGSQPQHF. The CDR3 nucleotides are TGTGCCAGCAGTTTTATGGGTTCTCAGCCCCAGCATTTT.

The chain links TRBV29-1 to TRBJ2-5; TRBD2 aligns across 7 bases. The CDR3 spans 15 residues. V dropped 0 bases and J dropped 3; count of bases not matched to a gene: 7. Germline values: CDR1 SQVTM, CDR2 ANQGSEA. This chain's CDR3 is CSVEEGGSGKETQYF. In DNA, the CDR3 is TGCAGCGTTGAAGAGGGAGGCAGCGGGAAAGAGACCCAGTACTTC. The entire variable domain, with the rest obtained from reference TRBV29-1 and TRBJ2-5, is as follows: SAVISQKPSRDICQRGTSLTIQCQVDSQVTMMFWYRQQPGQSLTLIATANQGSEATYESGFVIDKFPISRPNLTFSTLTVSNMSPEDSSIYLCSVEEGGSGKETQYFGPGTRLLVL.

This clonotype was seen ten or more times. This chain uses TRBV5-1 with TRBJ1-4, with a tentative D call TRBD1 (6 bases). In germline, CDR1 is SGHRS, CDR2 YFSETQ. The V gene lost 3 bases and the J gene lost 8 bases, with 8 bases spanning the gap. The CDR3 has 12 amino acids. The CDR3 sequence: CASSSDREKLFF. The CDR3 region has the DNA TGCGCCAGCAGCTCTGACAGGGAAAAACTGTTTTTT. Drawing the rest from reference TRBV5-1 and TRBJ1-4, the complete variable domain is KAGVTQTPRYLIKTRGQQVTLSCSPISGHRSVSWYQQTPGQGLQFLFEYFSETQRNKGNFPGRFSGRQFSNSRSEMNVSTLELGDSALYLCASSSDREKLFFGSGTQLSVL.